The sequence of this TCR beta chain was determined in a study of cytomegalovirus exposure and HLA in healthy donors. V dropped 3 bases and J dropped 4; count of bases not matched to a gene: 6. Looked up from germline, CDR1 is SGDLS and CDR2 is YYNGEE. The CDR3 totals 15 residues. Broader study findings: Associated with HLA alleles at 0.05 false discovery rate in a later analysis were over 15,000 TCR beta sequences. The analysis excluded some indistinguishable V segments, including TRBV6-2 and TRBV6-3. Earlier results showed most TCR beta V segments being productive about 87% or about 30% of the time.

Each donor was healthy, and each was a bone marrow donor. On this clone: Its target is not known.

The study ran its PCR with 60 Vbeta and 13 Jbeta primers. Repertoires were generated with immunoSEQ multiplex PCR, while TCRdb's copy carries only in-frame clones and drops some. The sample consists of about 77,000 clones, over 65% of them appearing once. The rearrangement joins TRBV9 to TRBJ1-4; 7 bases map to TRBD1. The clonotype comes from a middle-aged man in good health and CMV-seronegative. The specimen was PBMCs. CDR3 bases: TGTGCCAGCAGCGCGCACAGGGGCCTTAATGAAAAACTGTTTTTT. Protein: CASSAHRGLNEKLFF. The full variable domain, in which reference TRBV9 and TRBJ1-4 provide the parts outside the CDR3, is DSGVTQTPKHLITATGQRVTLRCSPRSGDLSVYWYQQSLDQGLQFLIQYYNGEERAKGNILERFSAQQFPDLHSELNLSSLELGDSALYFCASSAHRGLNEKLFFGSGTQLSVL.